Below are 26 T cell receptor beta chains sequenced from a single sample in a study of T cells in Graves' hyperthyroidism and ophthalmopathy. It was RNA transcripts that yielded the amplified TCR beta CDR3 regions. HTBI primers drove first-round RT-PCR of the TCR CDR3. Using its own MiXCR run on the multiplex PCR reads, TCRdb lists one record per CDR3 protein. The table records around 800,000 distinct CDR3 sequences, roughly 40% of them present only once. The sequencing input was blood. The receptors shown here come from a man in his late teens or twenties with Graves' hyperthyroidism.

This chain uses TRBV9 with TRBJ2-5; 14 bases map to TRBD2. This CDR3 contains 16 residues. The germline CDR1 and CDR2 sequences are SGDLS and YYNGEE. V lost 3 bases, J lost 3 bases, and 4 bases stayed unmatched. Here the CDR3 DNA reads TGTGCCAGCAGCGCCGGGACTAGCGGGGGCGAAGAGACCCAGTACTTC. Translation gives CASSAGTSGGEETQYF.

Points on this clonotype: This may come from a read error, since a much larger clone is one base off. The rearrangement uses TRBV19 and TRBJ1-1; D is undetermined. Germline V gene lookup returns CDR1 LNHDA and CDR2 SQIVND (reference sequence). The CDR3 length is 12 residues. The V gene lost 4 bases and the J gene lost 7 bases, with 10 bases spanning the gap. CDR3 loop: CASSTSTVEAFF. In nucleotides, the CDR3 is TGTGCCAGTAGTACGAGCACGGTTGAAGCTTTCTTT. The complete variable domain, with remaining parts taken from reference TRBV19 and TRBJ1-1, reads DGGITQSPKYLFRKEGQNVTLSCEQNLNHDAMYWYRQDPGQGLRLIYYSQIVNDFQKGDIAEGYSVSREKKESFPLTVTSAQKNPTAFYLCASSTSTVEAFFGQGTRLTVV.

Note on this clonotype: Relative to the germline gene, one junction end is altered; a read error may explain this. The CDR3 sequence: CSAAGWGSYEQCF. CDR3 DNA sequence: TGCAGTGCGGCAGGGTGGGGTTCCTACGAGCAGTGCTTC. The chain is built from TRBV20-1 and TRBJ2-7; weak D call: TRBD1 (5 bases). Germline V lookup: CDR1 DFQATT, CDR2 SNEGSKA (reference sequence). The CDR3 contains 13 residues.

The V call is TRBV20-1, the J call TRBJ2-6, with a possible D match to TRBD1 (6 bases). Deletions cut 0 bases from V and 6 bases from J, with 9 bases between. Germline V gene data show CDR1 as DFQATT and CDR2 as SNEGSKA (reference sequence). The CDR3 has 14 amino acids. CDR3 in DNA: TGCAGTGCTAGAGATCCGGGACAGGCCAACGTCCTGACTTTC. Protein product: CSARDPGQANVLTF.

This clonotype appeared a few times. J is TRBJ2-2 and V is TRBV7-6; 9 nucleotides align to TRBD1. V shed 5 bases and J 7 bases; nucleotides not matched to a gene: 5. Germline assignment: CDR1 SGHVS and CDR2 FNYEAQ. The CDR3 totals 14 residues. CDR3 protein: CASSHRGRGGELFF. The CDR3 DNA reads TGTGCCAGCAGCCACAGGGGGCGAGGCGGGGAGCTGTTTTTT.

This rearrangement joins TRBV19 to TRBJ1-3; weak D call: TRBD1 (5 bases). V was trimmed by 10 bases and J by 2 bases, leaving 15 bases between them. Germline CDR1 is LNHDA and CDR2 is SQIVND (reference sequence). The CDR3 is 14 amino acids. DNA for the CDR3: TGTGCCACCGGAGGGGACTCCACTGGAAACACCATATATTTT. Translation: CATGGDSTGNTIYF.

The CDR3: CASSLTGPGETQYF. The CDR3 region has the DNA TGTGCCAGCAGCTTAACAGGGCCGGGTGAGACCCAGTACTTC. The rearrangement joins TRBV7-8 to TRBJ2-5; D possibly corresponds to TRBD1 (6 bases). This CDR3 has 14 residues. Deletions cut 2 bases from V and 5 bases from J, with 12 bases between. Germline V gene sequence: CDR1 SGHVS, CDR2 FQNEAQ.

This clonotype was recorded many times. The CDR3 nucleotides read TGTGCCATCAGTGTTGAGACCCAGTACTTC. Translating gives CAISVETQYF. V is TRBV10-3 and J is TRBJ2-5, with D uncertain. Germline V CDR1 and CDR2: ENHRY, SYGVKD. V gave up 4 bases and J gave up 5 bases, with 2 bases separating them. The CDR3 spans 10 residues.

This chain links TRBV9 with TRBJ2-7; D unresolved. V shed 4 bases and J shed 6 bases, with 11 bases lying between them. Germline lookup yields CDR1 SGDLS and CDR2 YYNGEE. The CDR3 consists of 12 residues. The CDR3 bases are TGTGCCAGCAGCCGTGTAGCAGGCGAGCAGTACTTC. Amino acids: CASSRVAGEQYF.

The chain combines TRBV24-1 with TRBJ1-4; 7 nucleotides line up with TRBD1. The germline V gene encodes CDR1 KGHDR and CDR2 SFDVKD. V shed 2 bases, J shed 8 bases, and the junction held 10 bases outside the gene matches. CDR3 size: 16 residues. In DNA, the CDR3 is TGTGCCACCAGTGATTCTACACAGGGGTGGCCCGAAAAACTGTTTTTT. It codes for CATSDSTQGWPEKLFF.

The chain carries TRBV7-9 and TRBJ2-7, with D perhaps matching TRBD1 or TRBD2 (5 bases each). The CDR3 consists of 13 residues. Trimming removed 11 bases at V and 2 bases at J, with 16 bases between. In germline, CDR1 is SEHNR, CDR2 FQNEAQ (reference sequence). CDR3 residues: CAVRDGSTYEQYF. The CDR3 DNA reads TGTGCCGTCCGGGACGGGTCTACCTACGAGCAGTACTTC.

V is TRBV29-1 and J is TRBJ2-5; 9 bases line up with TRBD2. The CDR3 runs 13 residues. Trimming cost V 3 bases and J 3 bases; bases outside gene matches: 2. Germline V gene lookup returns CDR1 SQVTM and CDR2 ANQGSEA. In nucleotides, the CDR3 is TGCAGCGTTGAGACTAGCGGCGAAGAGACCCAGTACTTC. It is translated as CSVETSGEETQYF.

There are many counts of this clonotype. The chain has TRBV2 and TRBJ1-5; a weak D match, TRBD1 (5 bases). With 1 base removed from V and 7 bases from J, the gap between germline ends came to 11 bases. From germline, CDR1 is SNHLY and CDR2 FYNNEI. The CDR3 extends over 14 amino acids. CDR3 bases: TGTGCCAGCAGTGAAGAGGTGGGACGACAGCCCCAGCATTTT. The encoded protein is CASSEEVGRQPQHF. Variable domain in full (rest from reference TRBV2 and TRBJ1-5): EPEVTQTPSHQVTQMGQEVILRCVPISNHLYFYWYRQILGQKVEFLVSFYNNEISEKSEIFDDQFSVERPDGSNFTLKIRSTKLEDSAMYFCASSEEVGRQPQHFGDGTRLSIL.

This clonotype was seen repeatedly, ten times or more. The chain uses TRBV9 and TRBJ1-3; D uncertain. The V end lost 1 base, the J end lost 2 bases, and 13 bases lay between the germline ends. The CDR3 is 16 residues long. Per germline, CDR1 SGDLS and CDR2 YYNGEE. The CDR3 nucleotides are TGTGCCAGCAGCGTAAGCCCTGCGACAACTGGAAACACCATATATTTT. This encodes CASSVSPATTGNTIYF.

Comment on this clonotype: The junction differs from germline at one of its ends, possibly a read error. The CDR3 region is CASSQGRTVANEKLFF. DNA of the CDR3: TGCGCCAGCAGCCAAGGCCGGACAGTTGCTAATGAAAAACTGTTTTTT. V gene TRBV11-1 combines with J gene TRBJ1-4; D is perhaps TRBD1 (6 bases). The germline V gene has CDR1 SGHAT and CDR2 FQDESV (reference sequence). The CDR3 spans 16 residues.

The chain links TRBV7-2 to TRBJ1-1; TRBD1 might be the D (6 bases). The CDR3 has 14 amino acids. Trimming took off 7 bases at V and 4 bases at J, with 16 bases between the two ends. Germline lookup yields CDR1 SGHTA and CDR2 FQGNSA. The CDR3 is CASTPRGSATEAFF. The DNA for the CDR3 is TGTGCCAGCACCCCGAGGGGGTCGGCCACTGAAGCTTTCTTT. Variable domain in full (rest from reference TRBV7-2 and TRBJ1-1): GAGVSQSPSNKVTEKGKDVELRCDPISGHTALYWYRQSLGQGLEFLIYFQGNSAPDKSGLPSDRFSAERTGGSVSTLTIQRTQQEDSAVYLCASTPRGSATEAFFGQGTRLTVV.

This clonotype was detected many times. The CDR3 loop is CASSSSTGDQPQHF. The CDR3 DNA follows: TGTGCCAGCAGCTCATCGACGGGGGATCAGCCCCAGCATTTT. The chain recombines TRBV7-9 with TRBJ1-5; D might be TRBD1 (5 bases). Trimming took off 4 bases at V and 5 bases at J, with 12 bases between the two ends. Germline assignment: CDR1 SEHNR and CDR2 FQNEAQ (reference sequence). CDR3 length: 14 amino acids.

The rearrangement joins TRBV12-3 or TRBV12-4 to TRBJ1-2; D is possibly TRBD1 (6 bases). CDR3 length: 15 residues. Trimming stripped 7 bases from V and 4 bases from J, with 19 bases between. The CDR3 sequence: CASTTNLGGAYGYTF. The CDR3 nucleotides read TGTGCCAGCACCACAAACTTGGGGGGCGCCTATGGCTACACCTTC.

This clonotype was recorded many times. The gene calls are TRBV29-1 and TRBJ2-5, with D tentatively TRBD1 (6 bases). The germline V gene has CDR1 SQVTM and CDR2 ANQGSEA. Trimming removed 1 base at V and 2 bases at J, with 8 bases between. The CDR3 extends over 13 amino acids. The CDR3 sequence: CSVEATGQETQYF. CDR3 sequence (DNA): TGCAGCGTTGAAGCAACAGGGCAAGAGACCCAGTACTTC.

This clonotype was observed at least ten times. The J gene is TRBJ1-6, the V gene TRBV14, with unresolved D. The V end lost 5 bases, the J end lost 7 bases, and 9 bases lay between the germline ends. Germline CDR1 is SGHDN and CDR2 is FVKESK. This CDR3 has 13 amino acids. The DNA of the CDR3 is TGTGCCAGCAGCAACTACCACAATTCACCCCTCCACTTT. Amino acids: CASSNYHNSPLHF.

The genes are TRBV4-1 and TRBJ1-1, with D unclear. Trimming shortened V by 4 bases and J by 6 bases, and 15 bases separated the two germline ends. CDR3 size: 14 residues. From germline, CDR1 is MGHRA and CDR2 YSYEKL. CDR3 residues: CASSPGGVDAEAFF. The CDR3 DNA follows: TGCGCCAGCAGCCCTGGTGGGGTGGACGCTGAAGCTTTCTTT.

With regard to this clonotype: Being one base from a much bigger clone, this may be a read error. The V call is TRBV29-1, the J call TRBJ2-7; D remains unclear. Germline CDR1 SQVTM, CDR2 ANQGSEA. CDR3 length: 11 amino acids. CDR3 residues: CSVVEYYEQHF. In DNA, the CDR3 is TGCAGCGTTGTAGAATACTACGAGCAGCACTTC.

This clonotype was observed a handful of times. This rearrangement joins TRBV9 to TRBJ1-1, with 7 bases aligning to TRBD1. Germline CDR1 reads SGDLS; CDR2 reads YYNGEE. Unmatched junction bases numbered 4, after V lost 4 bases and J lost 1 base. This CDR3 spans 14 amino acids. CDR3 in amino acids: CASSFEGANTEAFF. CDR3 nucleotide sequence: TGTGCCAGCAGCTTTGAGGGGGCGAACACTGAAGCTTTCTTT.

Only a few counts were recorded for this clonotype. A junction end diverges from the germline sequence, so it may reflect a read error. This chain joins TRBV7-9 and TRBJ1-2; weak D call: TRBD1 (5 bases). The CDR3 extends over 11 amino acids. CDR1 SEHNR and CDR2 FQNEAQ come from the germline V gene (reference sequence). CDR3 nucleotide sequence: TGTGCCAGCAGGGACAACTATGACTACACCTTC. Translating gives CASRDNYDYTF.

With respect to this clonotype: A clone one base away is much larger, so this may be a read error. The chain couples TRBV10-3 to TRBJ2-7; 13 nucleotides agree with TRBD2. Looked up from germline, CDR1 is ENHRY and CDR2 is SYGVKD. V was clipped by 8 bases and J by 3 bases; unmatched bases: 1. The CDR3 spans 13 residues. DNA for the CDR3: TGTGCCATCCGACTAGCGGGGGGCTACGAGCAGTACTTC. Translating it yields CAIRLAGGYEQYF.

This clonotype was counted between two and nine times. V gene TRBV19 combines with J gene TRBJ1-5; 7 bases agree with TRBD1. CDR3 size: 18 residues. After removal of 1 base from V and 7 bases from J, the junction contained 16 bases not matched to a gene. The germline V gene encodes CDR1 LNHDA and CDR2 SQIVND (reference sequence). The DNA for the CDR3 is TGTGCCAGTAGTATAGTGAAAGGGGGCGAGCCTTCGAGACAGCCCCAGCATTTT. Translation gives CASSIVKGGEPSRQPQHF.